This entry lists 28 T cell receptor beta chains sequenced from one sample in a study of Ad26.COV2.S vaccination and SARS-CoV-2 variants. Profiled with immunoSEQ multiplex PCR; TCRdb holds only in-frame clones, not every one. Seen here are a few hundred thousand clones, about four fifths observed once, and the top ten hold around 7.3%. The treatment here: 15 to 20 received Ad26.COV2.S at low or high dose, single or two shots; several received placebo; per-sample allocation not given. The investigators took samples on day 63 after the first vaccine or placebo injection. The sample in question was peripheral blood, obtained in a trial of Ad26.COV2.S vaccine versus placebo. All receptors derive from a person aged 18-60 years who received the Ad26.COV2.S COVID-19 vaccine or a placebo.

CDR3 in amino acids: CSASGNYGYTF. CDR3 nucleotides: TGCAGTGCTAGCGGGAACTATGGCTACACCTTC. V and J are TRBV20-1 and TRBJ1-2; D is undetermined. V dropped 3 bases and J dropped 2 bases, with 4 bases sitting between them. The CDR3 is 11 residues long. Germline lookup yields CDR1 DFQATT and CDR2 SNEGSKA (reference sequence).

The J gene is TRBJ2-7, the V gene TRBV11-3, with D perhaps being TRBD1 or TRBD2 (5 bases each). Deletions cut 5 bases from V and 7 bases from J, with 21 bases between. Looked up from germline, CDR1 is SGHNT and CDR2 is YENEEA. The CDR3 extends over 15 amino acids. The CDR3 loop is CASSPGTGSLGEQYF. DNA for the CDR3: TGTGCCAGCAGCCCCGGGACGGGAAGTCTCGGGGAGCAGTACTTC.

V and J are TRBV7-9 and TRBJ1-6; D is possibly TRBD1 (5 bases). The CDR3 consists of 15 residues. V was pared by 4 bases and J by 10 bases, with 17 bases between. Germline V gene sequence: CDR1 SEHNR, CDR2 FQNEAQ (reference sequence). The CDR3 region is CASSYARARPSPLHF. CDR3 coding DNA: TGTGCCAGCAGCTATGCCAGGGCTAGACCGTCACCCCTCCACTTT.

The chain couples TRBV7-9 to TRBJ1-2, with D possibly matching TRBD1 (5 bases). Germline CDR1 is SEHNR and CDR2 is FQNEAQ (reference sequence). The V and J ends lost 2 bases and 6 bases respectively, with 16 bases between them. CDR3 length: 15 residues. In nucleotides, the CDR3 is TGTGCCAGCAGCTTAATGGGGCCTTTCGGGAATGGCTACACCTTC. Translation gives CASSLMGPFGNGYTF.

The V call is TRBV7-2, the J call TRBJ1-1; 9 bases map to TRBD1. The germline CDR1 and CDR2 sequences are SGHTA and FQGNSA. The CDR3 spans 14 residues. J was trimmed by 3 bases and V by 5 bases; bases with no gene match: 4. The CDR3 DNA follows: TGTGCCAGCAGCCCTCGGACAGGGGACACTGAAGCTTTCTTT. Translated, it gives CASSPRTGDTEAFF. Variable domain in full (rest from reference TRBV7-2 and TRBJ1-1): GAGVSQSPSNKVTEKGKDVELRCDPISGHTALYWYRQSLGQGLEFLIYFQGNSAPDKSGLPSDRFSAERTGGSVSTLTIQRTQQEDSAVYLCASSPRTGDTEAFFGQGTRLTVV.

The chain couples TRBV5-4 to TRBJ2-1; 8 bases agree with TRBD1. Germline CDR1 reads SGHNT; CDR2 reads YYREEE (reference sequence). This CDR3 spans 17 amino acids. V shed 3 bases and J 0 bases; nucleotides not matched to a gene: 8. The CDR3 coding sequence is TGTGCCAGCAGCTCATACAGGGGGAAAAACTCCTACAATGAGCAGTTCTTC. Encoded protein: CASSSYRGKNSYNEQFF.

This clone is a singleton in its sample. This sequence joins TRBV5-3 and TRBJ2-2; D gene unclear. TRBV5-3 is an ORF, and what it does is uncertain. This CDR3 spans 12 amino acids. The V end was cut by 4 bases, the J end by 15 bases, with 16 bases between. The CDR3 protein is CARSPTLWAVFF. Written as DNA, the CDR3 is TGTGCCAGAAGCCCTACCCTCTGGGCGGTGTTTTTT.

The chain uses TRBV6-5 and TRBJ2-6; D is ambiguous. The CDR3 is 15 amino acids. Germline CDR1 is MNHEY and CDR2 is SVGAGI. The V end lost 6 bases, the J end lost 3 bases, and 12 bases lay between the germline ends. CDR3 DNA sequence: TGTGCCAGCAGGTTAAAGGGTTATGGGGCCAACGTCCTGACTTTC. It yields the protein CASRLKGYGANVLTF.

The chain is built from TRBV28 and TRBJ1-1; D not resolved. The CDR3 runs 16 residues. CDR1 is MDHEN, CDR2 SYDVKM, per germline. V lost 2 bases, J lost 1 base, and 14 bases lay in between. The CDR3 loop is CASSLILGSGNTEAFF. CDR3 nucleotides: TGTGCCAGCAGTTTAATCCTTGGGTCGGGGAACACTGAAGCTTTCTTT.

The V and J genes are TRBV6-6 and TRBJ2-7; no reliable D call. V was pared by 5 bases and J by 6 bases, with 11 bases between. CDR1 MNHNY and CDR2 SVGAGI come from the germline V gene (reference sequence). This CDR3 comprises 12 residues. The CDR3 spells CASSLQQSEQYF. DNA of the CDR3: TGTGCCAGCAGTCTACAACAGTCCGAGCAGTACTTC.

The rearrangement joins TRBV7-2 to TRBJ1-2; D unclear. CDR1 and CDR2 from the germline V gene are SGHTA and FQGNSA. This CDR3 is 14 amino acids long. V gave up 1 base and J gave up 2 bases, with 8 bases separating them. CDR3 protein: CASSLGFRNYGYTF. As DNA, the CDR3 is TGTGCCAGCAGCTTAGGGTTCAGAAACTATGGCTACACCTTC.

The chain links TRBV4-3 to TRBJ2-5; D ambiguous. The CDR3 runs to 13 residues. Per germline, CDR1 LGHNA and CDR2 YSLEER. The V end lost 4 bases, the J end lost 6 bases, and 12 bases lay between the germline ends. CDR3 sequence (DNA): TGCGCCAGCAGCCGAGGACCTGCCAAGACCCAGTACTTC. It codes for CASSRGPAKTQYF.

This chain connects TRBV9 to TRBJ1-3, with a possible D match to TRBD1 (5 bases). The CDR3 has 15 amino acids. Trimming shortened V by 5 bases and J by 0 bases, and 12 bases separated the two germline ends. Germline V lookup: CDR1 SGDLS, CDR2 YYNGEE. The CDR3 coding sequence is TGTGCCAGCAGGCCGGGACCGAACTCTGGAAACACCATATATTTT. Translated: CASRPGPNSGNTIYF.

This rearrangement joins TRBV20-1 to TRBJ1-3; D unresolved. This CDR3 region has 11 residues. The germline V and J ends were trimmed by 3 bases and 3 bases, with 3 bases remaining between them. Germline lookup yields CDR1 DFQATT and CDR2 SNEGSKA (reference sequence). The CDR3 sequence: CSASNGNTIYF. The CDR3 DNA reads TGCAGTGCTAGTAATGGAAACACCATATATTTT.

The CDR3: CAWTLSRLQNIQYF. CDR3 coding DNA: TGTGCCTGGACCCTTAGTAGGCTACAAAACATTCAGTACTTC. The rearrangement links TRBV30 to TRBJ2-4, with D unresolved. The germline gives CDR1 GTSNPN, CDR2 SVGIG (reference sequence). Deletions cut 4 bases from V and 5 bases from J, with 15 bases between. The CDR3 runs to 14 residues.

The chain couples TRBV11-2 to TRBJ1-6, with TRBD1 identical over 7 bases. CDR1 and CDR2 from the germline V gene are SGHAT and FQNNGV. V lost 8 bases, J lost 6 bases, and 10 bases stayed unmatched. CDR3 length: 15 amino acids. In nucleotides, the CDR3 is TGTGCCAGCCAGGGGGGGACGGGGGGTAATTCACCCCTCCACTTT. Its protein product is CASQGGTGGNSPLHF. Full variable domain (outside the CDR3, taken from reference TRBV11-2 and TRBJ1-6): EAGVAQSPRYKIIEKRQSVAFWCNPISGHATLYWYQQILGQGPKLLIQFQNNGVVDDSQLPKDRFSAERLKGVDSTLKIQPAKLEDSAVYLCASQGGTGGNSPLHFGNGTRLTVT.

The CDR3 region has the DNA TGTGCCAGCAGCTTGGTACAGGGTGGAGGCTACACCTTC. Encoded protein: CASSLVQGGGYTF. The chain links TRBV5-5 to TRBJ1-2, with D possibly being TRBD1 (6 bases). Germline values: CDR1 SGHKS, CDR2 YYEKEE (reference sequence). The germline V and J ends were trimmed by 0 bases and 8 bases, with 11 bases remaining between them. The CDR3 has 13 residues.

The V gene is TRBV5-6, the J gene TRBJ1-4; a possible D gene is TRBD1 (5 bases). CDR3 length: 14 amino acids. Germline V gene data show CDR1 as SGHDT and CDR2 as YYEEEE. Between the trimmed V and J ends, which lost 4 bases and 8 bases, there was a span of 15 bases. The CDR3 DNA reads TGTGCCAGCAGCCCCCTGGGAGGGGTCGAAAAACTGTTTTTT. Amino acids: CASSPLGGVEKLFF.

J is TRBJ1-6 and V is TRBV27, with D unresolved. V shed 6 bases and J shed 7 bases, with 10 bases lying between them. Germline V CDR1 and CDR2: MNHEY, SMNVEV (reference sequence). The CDR3 is 13 residues long. CDR3 sequence: CASSPNRNSPLHF. The CDR3 coding sequence is TGTGCCAGCAGCCCTAACAGAAATTCACCCCTCCACTTT.

This chain connects TRBV4-2 to TRBJ1-2; 8 bases line up with TRBD1. V lost 7 bases to trimming and J lost 2 bases; unmatched junction nucleotides: 12. Germline CDR1 LGHNA, CDR2 YNFKEQ. The CDR3 runs to 16 residues. CDR3 DNA sequence: TGTGCCAGCAACCTTGAACCACAGGGGGGGAACTATGGCTACACCTTC. Its protein product is CASNLEPQGGNYGYTF.

The chain is built from TRBV5-1 and TRBJ2-7, with D hard to call. V lost 2 bases to trimming and J lost 4 bases, with 10 bases between them. Germline assignment: CDR1 SGHRS and CDR2 YFSETQ. The CDR3 is 13 residues long. The CDR3 is CASSLDVEYEQYF. The CDR3 coding sequence is TGCGCCAGCAGCTTAGACGTGGAGTACGAGCAGTACTTC.

As DNA, the CDR3 is TGTGCCAGCAGTTTGCCTGACCCCCTAGGGACCCAGTACTTC. It specifies CASSLPDPLGTQYF. This chain joins TRBV27 and TRBJ2-5; D is ambiguous. The CDR3 contains 14 residues. The ends were cut back, 3 bases at V and 7 bases at J, with 15 bases in the middle. The germline gives CDR1 MNHEY, CDR2 SMNVEV (reference sequence).

J is TRBJ2-3 and V is TRBV10-3, with 10 bases matching TRBD2. The CDR3 contains 16 residues. J gave up 1 base and V 6 bases, and 7 bases lay outside the gene matches. Germline-derived CDR1 and CDR2 are ENHRY and SYGVKD. CDR3 region: CAIRSGGAVGTDTQYF. The CDR3 nucleotides read TGTGCCATCAGAAGCGGGGGGGCCGTGGGCACAGATACGCAGTATTTT.

In its sample, this clone was seen once. The chain employs TRBV25-1 and TRBJ2-1; 9 nucleotides align to TRBD2. The CDR3 contains 16 residues. Trimming took 8 bases from V and 2 from J; bases not matched to a gene: 10. Germline values: CDR1 MGHDK, CDR2 SYGVNS. CDR3 protein: CASEGTSGSTYNEQFF. The CDR3 DNA reads TGTGCCAGCGAGGGAACTAGCGGGTCGACCTACAATGAGCAGTTCTTC.

This sequence joins TRBV18 and TRBJ1-2, with D possibly matching TRBD1 (5 bases). Germline V gene lookup returns CDR1 KGHSH and CDR2 LQKENI. V was pared by 5 bases and J by 2 bases, with 12 bases between. The length of the CDR3 is 14 residues. The CDR3 DNA is TGTGCCAGCTCAGGGACGGACCCAAACTATGGCTACACCTTC. Amino acid sequence: CASSGTDPNYGYTF.

This clone appeared a few times. This chain uses TRBV5-1 with TRBJ2-2; 10 bases match TRBD1. The germline V gene encodes CDR1 SGHRS and CDR2 YFSETQ. V was pared by 7 bases and J by 4 bases, with 10 bases of the junction left unmatched. The CDR3 has 16 residues. CDR3 sequence: CASRYGTGAPTGELFF. CDR3 in DNA: TGCGCCAGCCGCTATGGGACAGGGGCGCCCACCGGGGAGCTGTTTTTT.

The chain couples TRBV5-1 to TRBJ2-5; TRBD1 matches 9 bases. Looked up from germline, CDR1 is SGHRS and CDR2 is YFSETQ. Trimming took 2 bases from V and 2 from J; bases not matched to a gene: 10. The CDR3 contains 17 residues. Written as DNA, the CDR3 is TGCGCCAGCAGCTTCGGGACAGGGTTTTTTCAGCAAGAGACCCAGTACTTC. Translating gives CASSFGTGFFQQETQYF.

V and J are TRBV5-5 and TRBJ2-2; no clear D. The V end was cut by 0 bases, the J end by 6 bases, with 6 bases between. The CDR3 runs to 13 residues. CDR1 and CDR2 from the germline V gene are SGHKS and YYEKEE (reference sequence). CDR3 sequence (DNA): TGTGCCAGCAGCTTGGCCGTTTCCGGGGAGCTGTTTTTT. The encoded protein is CASSLAVSGELFF.